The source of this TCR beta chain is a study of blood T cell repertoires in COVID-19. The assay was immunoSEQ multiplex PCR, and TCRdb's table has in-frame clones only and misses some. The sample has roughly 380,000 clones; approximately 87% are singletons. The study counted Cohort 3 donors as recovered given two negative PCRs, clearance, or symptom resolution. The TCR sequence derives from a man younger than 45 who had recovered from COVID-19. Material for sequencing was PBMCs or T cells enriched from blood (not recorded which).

DNA for the CDR3: TGTGCCAGCAGCGTAGGGGGGCTCCCGAGCTATGGCTACACCTTC. Its protein product is CASSVGGLPSYGYTF. V gene TRBV9 combines with J gene TRBJ1-2, with a possible D match to TRBD1 (6 bases). Trimming stripped 0 bases from V and 4 bases from J, with 13 bases between. Germline CDR1 is SGDLS and CDR2 is YYNGEE. CDR3 length: 15 amino acids.